The rows below give T cell receptor beta chains drawn from one sample of a study of cytomegalovirus exposure and HLA in healthy donors. Clones were sequenced by immunoSEQ multiplex PCR, and TCRdb holds only the in-frame ones, with some missing. The data hold 100,000 to 140,000 clones, with approximately 79% observed a single time. What was sequenced was PBMCs. The receptor set was obtained from a woman aged 40 to 55 in good health and CMV-seropositive. The CDR3 runs from the conserved cysteine through the conserved F or W. D genes are given only for firm matches. Clone size is not always given. Where it is, it says once, few, many or a class for expanded clones.

CDR3 DNA,CDR3 protein,V gene,J gene,clone size,D gene
TGCGCCGCGACACAGGGGGCGTATACGCAGTATTTT,CAATQGAYTQYF,TRBV29-1,TRBJ2-3,-,TRBD1
TGTGCCAGCAGCCTATCGGGACAGGCGAACACTGAAGCTTTCTTT,CASSLSGQANTEAFF,TRBV5-4,TRBJ1-1,few,TRBD1
TGTGCCAGTAGTACTCCGGGACAGGGCTACTACGAGCAGTACTTC,CASSTPGQGYYEQYF,TRBV19,TRBJ2-7,once,TRBD1
TGCGCCAGCAGCTTGGGGCTAGCGGGGCTCTACGAGCAGTACTTC,CASSLGLAGLYEQYF,TRBV5-1,TRBJ2-7,-,TRBD2
TGCGCCAGCAGCCAAGAGGAGAGGAAACTGTTTTTT,CASSQEERKLFF,TRBV4-3,TRBJ1-4,many,-
TGTGCCAGCTCACCACTTCCTAGCACCACTGGAAGCACCATATATTTT,CASSPLPSTTGSTIYF,TRBV18,TRBJ1-3,-,-
TGCAGCCCACGTGCCCCCGGGACAGAATACAATGAGCAGTTCTTC,CSPRAPGTEYNEQFF,TRBV29-1,TRBJ2-1,-,TRBD1
TGTGCCAGCAGCACCCGGGACAACTCAGTAAACACCGGGGAGCTGTTTTTT,CASSTRDNSVNTGELFF,TRBV9,TRBJ2-2,-,-
TGCGCCAGCAGCTTGCCAGGATTCTACGAGCAGTACTTC,CASSLPGFYEQYF,TRBV5-1,TRBJ2-7,-,-
TGCGCCAGCAGCTTGGGCCAGTCTAACTATGGCTACACCTTC,CASSLGQSNYGYTF,TRBV5-1,TRBJ1-2,once,-
TGTGCCAGCAGCTTGATGGGGGCCCAACAAGAGACCCAGTACTTC,CASSLMGAQQETQYF,TRBV5-5,TRBJ2-5,-,-
TGTGCCTGGAGTGCGGGGGGAGGGACAGATACGCAGTATTTT,CAWSAGGGTDTQYF,TRBV30,TRBJ2-3,-,TRBD2
TGTGCCAGCAGTTACGGACAGGGGACCTACGAGCAGTACTTC,CASSYGQGTYEQYF,TRBV5-4,TRBJ2-7,-,TRBD1
TGTGCCTGGAGTGTAGAGGGAGTTGCTGAGCAGTTCTTC,CAWSVEGVAEQFF,TRBV30,TRBJ2-1,few,-